Listed below are T cell receptor beta chains from one sample, sequenced in a study of T cells after posttransplantation cyclophosphamide. Method: immunoSEQ multiplex PCR; TCRdb's copy keeps in-frame clones and lacks some. The sample has about 15,000 clones, none seen only once. Specimen: PBMCs, collected 950 to 1,200 days after allogeneic stem cell transplant with posttransplant cyclophosphamide. The source of these receptors is a female patient between 40 and 50 years old who received an allogeneic stem cell transplant from a related donor, was CMV-positive, and had no GVHD. Among the T cells, some may be from the graft donor. Both conserved end residues are part of each CDR3. The D gene is left open where the match is weak. Clone size appears in some rows only: once, few, many, or a class for an expanded clone.

TRBJ2-1	TRBV2	-	13	many	CASTPGRGNEQFF	TGTGCCAGCACTCCTGGACGGGGGAATGAGCAGTTCTTC
TRBJ1-4	TRBV5-1	-	14	many	CASSPGYNNEKLFF	TGCGCCAGCAGCCCGGGATATAATAATGAAAAACTGTTTTTT
TRBJ1-4	TRBV7-6	-	15	many	CASSSQREGFEKLFF	TGTGCCAGCAGCTCCCAGAGGGAAGGGTTTGAAAAACTGTTTTTT
TRBJ2-7	TRBV4-3	TRBD2	15	many	CASSRRLAGDYEQYF	TGCGCCAGCAGCCGCCGACTAGCGGGGGACTACGAGCAGTACTTC
TRBJ2-6	TRBV9	-	15	many	CASSSWDTGANVLTF	TGTGCCAGCAGCTCGTGGGACACTGGGGCCAACGTCCTGACTTTC
TRBJ1-2	TRBV5-6	-	13	many	CASRTGTFNGYTF	TGTGCCAGCAGGACCGGGACATTTAATGGCTACACCTTC
TRBJ1-1	TRBV2	-	13	many	CASRFGVNTEAFF	TGTGCCAGCAGGTTCGGAGTTAACACTGAAGCTTTCTTT
TRBJ2-3	TRBV7-9	-	14	many	CASSSSGHPDTQYF	TGTGCCAGCAGCTCCTCGGGACATCCGGATACGCAGTATTTT
TRBJ1-3	TRBV4-3	-	18	many	CASSQDWVQGTSGNTIYF	TGCGCCAGCAGCCAAGATTGGGTCCAGGGAACCTCTGGAAACACCATATATTTT
TRBJ2-3	TRBV13	TRBD2	16	many	CASSSTSGVSTDTQYF	TGTGCCAGCAGTTCTACTAGCGGTGTCAGCACAGATACGCAGTATTTT
TRBJ2-2	TRBV5-4	-	16	many	CASSLGGRVDTGELFF	TGTGCCAGCAGCTTGGGGGGCAGGGTAGACACCGGGGAGCTGTTTTTT
TRBJ1-2	TRBV7-2	-	14	few	CASSTGQGNYGYTF	TGTGCCAGCAGCACCGGGCAGGGAAACTATGGCTACACCTTC
TRBJ2-1	TRBV7-2	-	16	many	CASSESLGGHSSLQFF	TGTGCCAGCAGCGAATCCCTCGGGGGGCACTCCTCGCTGCAGTTCTTC
TRBJ2-5	TRBV7-6	-	15	few	CASSLAGTKQETQYF	TGTGCCAGCAGCTTAGCGGGGACAAAACAAGAGACCCAGTACTTC
TRBJ2-2	TRBV5-1	TRBD2	16	medium-sized	CASSLRLAGVAGELFF	TGCGCCAGCAGCTTGCGGCTAGCGGGGGTCGCCGGGGAGCTGTTTTTT
TRBJ1-1	TRBV7-6	-	16	many	CASSSGVLAMNTEAFF	TGTGCCAGCAGTTCCGGGGTGCTGGCTATGAACACTGAAGCTTTCTTT
TRBJ2-1	TRBV19	-	14	medium-sized	CASSIVSSYNEQFF	TGTGCCAGTAGTATAGTATCTAGTTACAATGAGCAGTTCTTC
TRBJ2-1	TRBV7-3	-	19	-	CASSLGPPWTQGLNDEQFF	TGTGCCAGCAGCTTAGGTCCCCCTTGGACTCAGGGACTTAACGATGAGCAGTTCTTC
TRBJ2-3	TRBV21-1	-	20	many	CASSKVRTSGGPSSTDTQYF	TGTGCCAGCAGCAAAGTTCGGACTAGCGGGGGACCATCTAGCACAGATACGCAGTATTTT
TRBJ2-3	TRBV5-1	TRBD2	18	many	CASSLGLAGGRSTDTQYF	TGCGCCAGCAGCCTGGGACTAGCGGGGGGACGTAGCACAGATACGCAGTATTTT
TRBJ1-5	TRBV6-1	-	12	few	CASSRRNQPQHF	TGTGCCAGCAGTCGGAGGAATCAGCCCCAGCATTTT
TRBJ1-4	TRBV15	-	15	-	CATSRDFGGEEKLFF	TGTGCCACCAGCAGAGATTTCGGGGGAGAGGAAAAACTGTTTTTT
TRBJ2-3	TRBV5-4	TRBD2	16	few	CASSMAGGLGTDTQYF	TGTGCCAGCAGCATGGCGGGGGGGCTTGGCACAGATACGCAGTATTTT
TRBJ2-4	TRBV29-1	TRBD1	17	many	CSVVGTVGFLAKNIQYF	TGCAGCGTCGTGGGGACAGTGGGATTTCTAGCCAAAAACATTCAGTACTTC
TRBJ1-2	TRBV5-1	-	16	many	CASSPTTRQSNYGYTF	TGCGCCAGCAGCCCTACCACTCGACAGTCTAACTATGGCTACACCTTC
TRBJ1-1	TRBV27	-	16	few	CASTFKVTAIGAEAFF	TGTGCCAGCACCTTTAAGGTGACTGCGATAGGGGCTGAAGCTTTCTTT
TRBJ1-1	TRBV6-5	-	14	-	CACKGPTENTEAFF	TGTGCCTGTAAAGGGCCGACAGAGAACACTGAAGCTTTCTTT
TRBJ2-7	TRBV5-1	TRBD1	13	-	CASRMTGTYEQYF	TGCGCCAGCAGGATGACAGGGACCTACGAGCAGTACTTC
TRBJ2-7	TRBV4-3	-	17	many	CASSQDVEGAYFYEQYF	TGCGCCAGCAGCCAAGATGTCGAGGGAGCCTACTTCTACGAGCAGTACTTC
TRBJ2-7	TRBV7-9	-	14	many	CASSLAGAFDEQYF	TGTGCCAGCAGCTTAGCGGGGGCTTTCGACGAGCAGTACTTC
TRBJ2-7	TRBV5-6	-	14	many	CASNWPGASYEQYF	TGTGCCAGCAATTGGCCAGGGGCCTCCTACGAGCAGTACTTC
TRBJ1-5	TRBV27	TRBD1	15	many	CASSLRTGLYQPQHF	TGTGCCAGCAGCCTTAGGACAGGCCTCTATCAGCCCCAGCATTTT
TRBJ1-3	TRBV29-1	-	13	many	CSVGQTSGNTIYF	TGCAGCGTTGGACAGACCTCTGGAAACACCATATATTTT
TRBJ1-1	TRBV18	-	15	many	CASSPPSRQNTEAFF	TGTGCCAGCTCACCACCGAGCCGACAGAACACTGAAGCTTTCTTT
TRBJ1-2	TRBV6-6	-	15	many	CASSFPGRGEDGYTF	TGTGCCAGCAGTTTCCCGGGGAGGGGAGAGGATGGCTACACCTTC
TRBJ2-7	TRBV5-6	-	13	-	CASSLHRFGEQYF	TGTGCCAGCAGCCTACACAGGTTCGGCGAGCAGTACTTC
TRBJ2-7	TRBV10-3	TRBD1	14	many	CAISDRTGTYEQYF	TGTGCCATCAGTGACAGGACAGGGACCTACGAGCAGTACTTC
TRBJ2-2	TRBV10-3	TRBD2	16	few	CAVTPVAGADTGELFF	TGTGCCGTCACCCCAGTAGCGGGGGCAGACACCGGGGAGCTGTTTTTT
TRBJ1-5	TRBV19	-	14	few	CASNSGGVNQPQHF	TGTGCCAGTAACTCGGGAGGCGTGAATCAGCCCCAGCATTTT
TRBJ1-2	TRBV14	-	15	many	CASSQDSRGHYGYTF	TGTGCCAGCAGCCAAGATAGCAGGGGTCACTATGGCTACACCTTC
TRBJ1-5	TRBV5-1	-	13	few	CASSLAGDQPQHF	TGCGCCAGCAGCTTAGCAGGCGATCAGCCCCAGCATTTT
TRBJ1-3	TRBV14	-	11	-	CATSGAGAIYF	TGTGCCACCTCTGGAGCCGGCGCCATATATTTT
TRBJ1-6	TRBV6-5	-	16	many	CASSYSPRLHNSPLHF	TGTGCCAGCAGTTACTCGCCCAGGCTGCATAATTCACCCCTCCACTTT
TRBJ1-1	TRBV7-9	-	15	few	CASSLLGGGNTEAFF	TGTGCCAGCAGCCTACTGGGGGGAGGGAACACTGAAGCTTTCTTT
TRBJ2-1	TRBV27	-	13	many	CASSLRGRNEQFF	TGTGCCAGCAGTTTACGGGGGAGGAATGAGCAGTTCTTC
TRBJ1-1	TRBV11-1	-	13	many	CASSLSPVPEAFF	TGTGCCAGCAGCCTGTCCCCGGTTCCAGAAGCTTTCTTT
TRBJ1-1	TRBV15	-	13	many	CATSYTRNTEAFF	TGTGCCACCAGCTATACAAGGAACACTGAAGCTTTCTTT
TRBJ1-2	TRBV5-6	TRBD1	15	-	CASSRAGQGANGYTF	TGTGCCAGCAGCCGGGCAGGACAGGGGGCGAATGGCTACACCTTC